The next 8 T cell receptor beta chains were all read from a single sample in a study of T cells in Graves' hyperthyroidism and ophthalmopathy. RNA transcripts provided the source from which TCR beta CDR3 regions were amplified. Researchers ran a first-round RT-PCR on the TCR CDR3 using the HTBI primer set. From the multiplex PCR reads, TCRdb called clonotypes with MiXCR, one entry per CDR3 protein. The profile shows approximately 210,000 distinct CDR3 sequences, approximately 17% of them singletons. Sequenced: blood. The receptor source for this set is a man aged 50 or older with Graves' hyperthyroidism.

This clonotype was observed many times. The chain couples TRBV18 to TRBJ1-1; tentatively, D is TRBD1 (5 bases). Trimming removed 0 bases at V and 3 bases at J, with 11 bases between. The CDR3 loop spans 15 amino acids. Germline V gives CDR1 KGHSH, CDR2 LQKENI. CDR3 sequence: CASSPPAGRDTEAFF. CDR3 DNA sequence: TGTGCCAGCTCACCACCGGCAGGGAGGGACACTGAAGCTTTCTTT. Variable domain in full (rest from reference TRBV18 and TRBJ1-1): NAGVMQNPRHLVRRRGQEARLRCSPMKGHSHVYWYRQLPEEGLKFMVYLQKENIIDESGMPKERFSAEFPKEGPSILRIQQVVRGDSAAYFCASSPPAGRDTEAFFGQGTRLTVV.

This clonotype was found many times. CDR3 in DNA: TGTGCCAGCCGCCCCGTAGGGCGCAGAGGCTACACCTTC. As protein: CASRPVGRRGYTF. V and J are TRBV6-2 or TRBV6-3 and TRBJ1-2, with D hard to call. The V end lost 8 bases, the J end lost 8 bases, and 18 bases lay between the germline ends. The CDR3 runs 13 residues. Germline loops: CDR1 MNHEY, CDR2 SVGEGT.

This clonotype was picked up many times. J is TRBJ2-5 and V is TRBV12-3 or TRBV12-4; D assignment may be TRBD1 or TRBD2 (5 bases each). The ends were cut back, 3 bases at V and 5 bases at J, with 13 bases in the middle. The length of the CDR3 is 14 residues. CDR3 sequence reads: CASSFGGGMETQYF. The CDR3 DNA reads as TGTGCCAGCAGTTTTGGTGGGGGAATGGAGACCCAGTACTTC.

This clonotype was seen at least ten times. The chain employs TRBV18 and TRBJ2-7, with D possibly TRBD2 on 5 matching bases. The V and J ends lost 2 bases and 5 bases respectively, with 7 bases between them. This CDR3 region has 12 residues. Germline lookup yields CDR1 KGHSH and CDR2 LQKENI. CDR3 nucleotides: TGTGCCAGCTCACCAGGGAGCGACGAGCAGTACTTC. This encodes CASSPGSDEQYF.

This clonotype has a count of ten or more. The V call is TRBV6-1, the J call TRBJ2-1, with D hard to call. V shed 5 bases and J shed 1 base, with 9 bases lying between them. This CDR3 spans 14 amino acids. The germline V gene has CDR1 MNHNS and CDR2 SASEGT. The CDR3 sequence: CASSYAASYNEQFF. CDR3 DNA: TGTGCCAGCAGTTATGCGGCGTCCTACAATGAGCAGTTCTTC.

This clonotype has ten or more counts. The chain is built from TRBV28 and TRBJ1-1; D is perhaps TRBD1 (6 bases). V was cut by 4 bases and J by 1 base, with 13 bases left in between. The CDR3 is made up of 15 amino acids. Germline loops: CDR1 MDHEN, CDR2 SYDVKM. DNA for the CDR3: TGTGCCAGCAGTTCGTTCGGGACAAAGAACACTGAAGCTTTCTTT. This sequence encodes CASSSFGTKNTEAFF. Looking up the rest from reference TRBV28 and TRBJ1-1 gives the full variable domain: DVKVTQSSRYLVKRTGEKVFLECVQDMDHENMFWYRQDPGLGLRLIYFSYDVKMKEKGDIPEGYSVSREKKERFSLILESASTNQTSMYLCASSSFGTKNTEAFFGQGTRLTVV.

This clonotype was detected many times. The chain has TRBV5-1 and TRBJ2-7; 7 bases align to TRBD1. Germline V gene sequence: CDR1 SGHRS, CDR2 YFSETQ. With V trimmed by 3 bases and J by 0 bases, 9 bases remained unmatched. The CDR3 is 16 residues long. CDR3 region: CASSSVPQGSSYEQYF. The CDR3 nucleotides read TGCGCCAGCAGCTCCGTTCCACAGGGGAGCTCCTACGAGCAGTACTTC.

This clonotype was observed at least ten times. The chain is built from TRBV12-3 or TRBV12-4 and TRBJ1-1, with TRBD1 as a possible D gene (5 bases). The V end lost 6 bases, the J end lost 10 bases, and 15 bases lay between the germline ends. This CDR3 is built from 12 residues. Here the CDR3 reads CASSDGTLGAFF. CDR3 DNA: TGTGCCAGCAGCGACGGGACGCTGGGAGCTTTCTTT.